This TCR beta chain originates from a study of blood T cells in healthy people across ages. The CDR3 spans 14 residues. V dropped 3 bases and J dropped 6 bases, with 13 bases sitting between them. Germline assignment: CDR1 KGHDR and CDR2 SFDVKD. Sample-barcoded 5' priming and a J-beta primer mix drove a second PCR of about 6 to 12 cycles. TCRdb re-called the 5' RACE reads through MiXCR, storing one row per CDR3 protein. The sample lists around 320,000 distinct CDR3 sequences, roughly 29% occurring once. This sequence originates from an older woman in good health. The sequenced sample consisted of blood. V is TRBV24-1 and J is TRBJ2-5; weak D call: TRBD1 (5 bases). The CDR3 here is CATSDPATVQTQYF. For the CDR3, the DNA is TGTGCCACCAGTGATCCGGCGACAGTCCAGACCCAGTACTTC.